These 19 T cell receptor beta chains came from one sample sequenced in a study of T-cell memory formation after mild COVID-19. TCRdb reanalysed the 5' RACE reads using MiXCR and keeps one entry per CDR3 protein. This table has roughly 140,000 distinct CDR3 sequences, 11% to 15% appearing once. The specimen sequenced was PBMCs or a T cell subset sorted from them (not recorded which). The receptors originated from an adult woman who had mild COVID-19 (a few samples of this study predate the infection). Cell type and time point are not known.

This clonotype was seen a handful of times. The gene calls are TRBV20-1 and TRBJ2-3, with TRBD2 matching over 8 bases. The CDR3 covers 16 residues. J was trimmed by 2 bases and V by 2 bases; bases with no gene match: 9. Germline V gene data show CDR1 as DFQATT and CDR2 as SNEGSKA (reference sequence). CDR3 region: CSARSWQRESTDTQYF. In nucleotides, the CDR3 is TGCAGTGCTAGAAGTTGGCAGCGGGAGTCCACAGATACGCAGTATTTT.

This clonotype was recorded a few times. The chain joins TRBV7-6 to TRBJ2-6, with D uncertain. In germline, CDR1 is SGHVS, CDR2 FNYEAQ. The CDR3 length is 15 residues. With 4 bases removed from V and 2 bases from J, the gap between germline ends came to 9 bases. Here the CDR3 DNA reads TGTGCCAGCAGCTACGGGTCTACTGGGGCCAACGTCCTGACTTTC. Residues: CASSYGSTGANVLTF.

In DNA form, the CDR3 reads TGTGCCAGCAGCTTATTGGGGCGGGGGGCCATGGAGACCCAGTACTTC. It translates to CASSLLGRGAMETQYF. The genes are TRBV7-8 and TRBJ2-5; 8 positions agree with TRBD2. This CDR3 region has 16 residues. Germline V CDR1 and CDR2: SGHVS, FQNEAQ. V dropped 2 bases and J dropped 5; count of bases not matched to a gene: 10.

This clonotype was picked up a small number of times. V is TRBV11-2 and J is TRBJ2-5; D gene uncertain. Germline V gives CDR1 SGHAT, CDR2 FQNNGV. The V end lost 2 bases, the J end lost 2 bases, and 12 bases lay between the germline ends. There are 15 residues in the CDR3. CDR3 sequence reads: CASSLRAALQETQYF. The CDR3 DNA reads TGTGCCAGCAGCTTACGGGCGGCACTACAAGAGACCCAGTACTTC.

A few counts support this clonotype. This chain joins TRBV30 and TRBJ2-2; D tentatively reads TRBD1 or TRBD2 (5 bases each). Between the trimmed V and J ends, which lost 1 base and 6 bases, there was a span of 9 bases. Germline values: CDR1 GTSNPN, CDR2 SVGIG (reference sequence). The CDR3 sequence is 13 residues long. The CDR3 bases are TGTGCCTGGAGTGCTAGGGGACCCGGGGAGCTGTTTTTT. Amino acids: CAWSARGPGELFF.

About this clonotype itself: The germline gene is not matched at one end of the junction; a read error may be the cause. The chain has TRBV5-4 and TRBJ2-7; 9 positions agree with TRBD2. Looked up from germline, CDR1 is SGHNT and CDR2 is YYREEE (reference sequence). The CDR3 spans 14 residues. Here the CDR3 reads CASSDLLAGVPRCF. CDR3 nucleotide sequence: TGTGCCAGCAGCGATCTACTAGCGGGTGTACCCCGATGCTTC. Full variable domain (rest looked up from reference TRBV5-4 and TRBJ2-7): ETGVTQSPTHLIKTRGQQVTLRCSSQSGHNTVSWYQQALGQGPQFIFQYYREEENGRGNFPPRFSGLQFPNYSSELNVNALELDDSALYLCASSDLLAGVPRCFGPGTRLTVT.

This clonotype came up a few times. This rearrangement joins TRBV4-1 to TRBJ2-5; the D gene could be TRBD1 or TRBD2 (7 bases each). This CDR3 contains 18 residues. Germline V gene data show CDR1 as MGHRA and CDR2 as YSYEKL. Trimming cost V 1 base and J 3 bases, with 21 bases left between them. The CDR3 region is CASSQARDGRGGKETQYF. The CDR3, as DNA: TGCGCCAGCAGCCAAGCCCGGGACGGCAGGGGGGGGAAAGAGACCCAGTACTTC.

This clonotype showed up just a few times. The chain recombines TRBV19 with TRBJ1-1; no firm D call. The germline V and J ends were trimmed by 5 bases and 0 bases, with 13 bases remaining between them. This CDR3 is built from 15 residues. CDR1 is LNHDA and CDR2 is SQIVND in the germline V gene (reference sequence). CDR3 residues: CASSPQLTLNTEAFF. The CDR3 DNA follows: TGTGCCAGTAGTCCCCAGCTAACCTTGAACACTGAAGCTTTCTTT.

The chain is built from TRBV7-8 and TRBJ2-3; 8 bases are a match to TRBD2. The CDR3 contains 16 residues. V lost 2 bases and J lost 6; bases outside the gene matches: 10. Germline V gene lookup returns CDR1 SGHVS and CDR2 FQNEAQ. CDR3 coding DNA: TGTGCCAGCAGCTTACCGGCAGCGGGAGATGGCGATACGCAGTATTTT. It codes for CASSLPAAGDGDTQYF.

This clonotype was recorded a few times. The CDR3 nucleotides read TGTGCCAGCAGAGATCCCGGGACCCGGACCCCCTACGAGCAGTACTTC. Amino acid sequence: CASRDPGTRTPYEQYF. The V call is TRBV2, the J call TRBJ2-7; D is perhaps TRBD1 or TRBD2 (5 bases each). Germline V CDR1 and CDR2: SNHLY, FYNNEI. V was cut by 6 bases and J by 2 bases, with 20 bases left in between. The CDR3 is made up of 16 amino acids.

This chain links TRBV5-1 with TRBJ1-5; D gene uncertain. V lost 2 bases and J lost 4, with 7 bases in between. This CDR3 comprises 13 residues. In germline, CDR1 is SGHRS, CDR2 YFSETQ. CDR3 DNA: TGCGCCAGCAGCTTTAACCCTAATCAGCCCCAGCATTTT. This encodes CASSFNPNQPQHF.

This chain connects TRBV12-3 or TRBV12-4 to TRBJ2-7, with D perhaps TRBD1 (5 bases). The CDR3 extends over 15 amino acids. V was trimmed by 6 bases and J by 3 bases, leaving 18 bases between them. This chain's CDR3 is CASSPIVGVGYEQYF. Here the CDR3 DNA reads TGTGCCAGCAGCCCTATAGTAGGGGTTGGCTACGAGCAGTACTTC.

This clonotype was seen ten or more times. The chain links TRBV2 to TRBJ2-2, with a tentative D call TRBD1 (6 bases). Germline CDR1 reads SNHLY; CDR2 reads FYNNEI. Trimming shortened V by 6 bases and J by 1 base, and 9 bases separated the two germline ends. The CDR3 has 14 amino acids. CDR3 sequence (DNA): TGTGCCAGCAGACAGGGACAGAACACCGGGGAGCTGTTTTTT. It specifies CASRQGQNTGELFF.

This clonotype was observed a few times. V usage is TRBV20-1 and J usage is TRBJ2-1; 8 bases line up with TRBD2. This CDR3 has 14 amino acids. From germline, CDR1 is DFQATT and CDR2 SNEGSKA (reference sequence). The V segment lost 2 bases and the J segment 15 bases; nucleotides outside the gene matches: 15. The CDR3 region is CSARPLSGRGDTFF. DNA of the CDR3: TGCAGTGCTAGACCCTTAAGTGGGCGGGGGGATACGTTCTTC.

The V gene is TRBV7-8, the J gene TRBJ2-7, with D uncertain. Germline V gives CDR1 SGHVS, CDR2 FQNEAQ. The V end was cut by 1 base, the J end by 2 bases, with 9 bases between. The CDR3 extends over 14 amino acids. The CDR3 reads CASSLVGSTYEQYF. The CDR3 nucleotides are TGTGCCAGCAGCTTAGTCGGGTCAACCTACGAGCAGTACTTC.

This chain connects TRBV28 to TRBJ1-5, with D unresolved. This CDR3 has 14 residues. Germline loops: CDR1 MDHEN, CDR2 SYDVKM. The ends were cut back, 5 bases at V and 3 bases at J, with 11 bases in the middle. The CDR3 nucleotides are TGTGCCAGCAGTCATGGGCCCCACAATCAGCCCCAGCATTTT. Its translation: CASSHGPHNQPQHF.

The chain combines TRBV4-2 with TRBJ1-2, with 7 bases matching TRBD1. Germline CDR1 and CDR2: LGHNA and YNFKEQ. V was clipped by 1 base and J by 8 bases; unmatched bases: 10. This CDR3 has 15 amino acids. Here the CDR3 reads CASSQGLTGRFGYTF. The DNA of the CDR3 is TGTGCCAGCAGCCAAGGCTTGACAGGGCGTTTCGGCTACACCTTC.

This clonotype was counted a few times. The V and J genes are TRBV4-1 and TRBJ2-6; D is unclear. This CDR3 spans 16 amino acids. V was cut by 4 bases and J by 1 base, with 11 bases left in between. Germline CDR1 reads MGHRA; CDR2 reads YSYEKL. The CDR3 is CASSLPGFSGANVLTF. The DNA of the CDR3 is TGCGCCAGCAGCCTCCCGGGTTTTTCTGGGGCCAACGTCCTGACTTTC.

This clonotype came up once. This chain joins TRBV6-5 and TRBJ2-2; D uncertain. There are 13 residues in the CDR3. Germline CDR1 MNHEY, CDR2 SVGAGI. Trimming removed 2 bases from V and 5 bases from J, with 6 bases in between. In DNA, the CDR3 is TGTGCCAGCAGTTACGGGATTACCGGGGAGCTGTTTTTT. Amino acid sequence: CASSYGITGELFF.